This is a list of T cell receptor beta chains from one sample in a study of blood T cell repertoires in COVID-19. TCRdb keeps only in-frame clones here, not all; method: immunoSEQ multiplex PCR. The sample consists of 95,000 to 150,000 clones, about 90% of them appearing once. Sequenced material: peripheral blood. The source is a man aged 50 to 59 with COVID-19, enrolled during active disease. Each CDR3 is given with its conserved first and last residue. D genes are given only for firm matches.

>TRBV27|.|TRBJ1-2
CASKPGVNYGYTF
TGTGCCAGCAAACCAGGGGTAAATTATGGCTACACCTTC
>TRBV27|TRBD1|TRBJ1-1
CASTPNRGNTEAFF
TGTGCCAGCACCCCGAACAGGGGGAACACTGAAGCTTTCTTT
>TRBV10-3|.|TRBJ2-3
CAIRDTRDTDTQYF
TGTGCCATCAGGGACACAAGGGACACAGATACGCAGTATTTT
>TRBV7-9|TRBD1|TRBJ1-1
CASSPAQGAGTEAFF
TGTGCCAGCAGCCCAGCACAGGGGGCTGGCACTGAAGCTTTCTTT
>TRBV7-3|TRBD1|TRBJ1-2
CASSLGQGAGYTF
TGTGCCAGCAGCTTAGGGCAGGGGGCTGGCTACACCTTC
>TRBV4-1|.|TRBJ2-1
CASSQDVPTAYGSPTGNEQFF
TGCGCCAGCAGCCAAGACGTTCCGACGGCCTACGGTAGCCCAACCGGGAATGAGCAGTTCTTC
>TRBV10-3|.|TRBJ1-3
CAISESRGGSGNTIYF
TGTGCCATCAGTGAGTCGCGGGGAGGGTCTGGAAACACCATATATTTT
>TRBV21-1|.|TRBJ1-5
CASSKPVLQPQHF
TGTGCCAGCAGCAAGCCGGTTTTACAGCCCCAGCATTTT
>TRBV5-1|.|TRBJ2-1
CASSFGTGLYNEQFF
TGCGCCAGCAGCTTCGGAACAGGGTTGTACAATGAGCAGTTCTTC
>TRBV28|.|TRBJ2-1
CASNSRHHKSVYNEQFF
TGTGCCAGCAACAGCCGCCACCATAAGTCGGTATACAATGAGCAGTTCTTC